One sample yielded the 27 T cell receptor beta chains listed below, sequenced in a study of shared clonotypes between healthy human individuals. Assay used: immunoSEQ multiplex PCR; TCRdb lists only in-frame clones, some missing. This sample has about 600,000 clones, with almost 97% found just once. Input material: naive CD4+ T cells sorted from blood. Subset reported: CD45RA+ positively selected. Receptors were obtained from a woman younger than 45 in good health.

The V and J genes are TRBV2 and TRBJ2-5, with 12 bases lining up with TRBD2. CDR1 is SNHLY, CDR2 FYNNEI, per germline. V gave up 7 bases and J gave up 2 bases; unmatched junction bases: 8. CDR3 length: 16 residues. The CDR3 DNA reads TGTGCCAGCACCCCAGGACTAGCGGGGACACAAGAGACCCAGTACTTC. Amino acid sequence: CASTPGLAGTQETQYF.

V and J are TRBV6-5 and TRBJ1-2; D is undetermined. Germline V gene lookup returns CDR1 MNHEY and CDR2 SVGAGI. The CDR3 contains 14 residues. With 0 bases removed from V and 4 bases from J, the gap between germline ends came to 9 bases. The DNA of the CDR3 is TGTGCCAGCAGTTACTCGAGCGGAAGCTATGGCTACACCTTC. Protein sequence: CASSYSSGSYGYTF.

The chain uses TRBV9 and TRBJ2-1; 14 positions match TRBD2. V trimming: 0 bases; J trimming: 8 bases; junction bases outside the gene matches: 7. CDR1 is SGDLS and CDR2 is YYNGEE in the germline V gene. The CDR3 covers 17 residues. The CDR3 loop is CASSVGLAGGSWDEQFF. For the CDR3, the DNA is TGTGCCAGCAGCGTAGGACTAGCGGGAGGGTCATGGGATGAGCAGTTCTTC.

The gene calls are TRBV6-1 and TRBJ2-7; 11 bases align to TRBD2. The DNA end is a closer match to TRBJ2-5, so the J assignment may be wrong. The CDR3 has 15 amino acids. Germline V lookup: CDR1 MNHNS, CDR2 SASEGT. The chain's CDR3 is CASMLAGGLRETQYF. CDR3 nucleotide sequence: TGTGCCAGCATGCTAGCGGGAGGATTGCGGGAGACCCAGTACTTC.

The genes are TRBV28 and TRBJ2-5; TRBD1 or TRBD2 may be the D gene (5 bases each). The CDR3 has 11 residues. Germline CDR1 is MDHEN and CDR2 is SYDVKM. Trimming cost V 11 bases and J 3 bases, with 10 bases left between them. CDR3 coding DNA: TGTGCCGTTGTGGGGGAAGAGACCCAGTACTTC. Translated, it gives CAVVGEETQYF.

The gene calls are TRBV6-6 and TRBJ1-4; the D is unclear. Trimming shortened V by 5 bases and J by 0 bases, and 10 bases separated the two germline ends. CDR1 and CDR2 (germline): MNHNY, SVGAGI (reference sequence). The CDR3 consists of 15 residues. The CDR3 coding sequence is TGTGCCAGCAGTCCCACGGAAGCAACTAATGAAAAACTGTTTTTT. Translated: CASSPTEATNEKLFF.

CDR3 in DNA: TGTGCCAGCAGCCTGGACAGGGGGCGTATCAGAGGCTACACCTTC. Protein product: CASSLDRGRIRGYTF. The chain couples TRBV7-9 to TRBJ1-2; the match to TRBD1 covers 11 bases. V lost 5 bases and J lost 8; bases outside the gene matches: 10. The CDR3 extends over 15 amino acids. The germline V gene has CDR1 SEHNR and CDR2 FQNEAQ (reference sequence).

The chain joins TRBV30 to TRBJ1-5; a possible D gene is TRBD1 (5 bases). Germline V lookup: CDR1 GTSNPN, CDR2 SVGIG (reference sequence). There are 14 residues in the CDR3. The germline V and J ends were trimmed by 5 bases and 7 bases, with 18 bases remaining between them. The CDR3 nucleotides read TGTGCCTGGTCCCACCCGGCAGGGAGGCAGCCCCAGCATTTT. This sequence encodes CAWSHPAGRQPQHF.

A word on this clone: Other nucleotide sequences in the sample specify the same CDR3. The chain joins TRBV7-9 to TRBJ2-2; D gene unclear. This CDR3 region has 14 residues. V dropped 1 base and J dropped 0 bases, with 3 bases sitting between them. Per germline, CDR1 SEHNR and CDR2 FQNEAQ (reference sequence). CDR3 bases: TGTGCCAGCAGCTTAGGAGCGAACACCGGGGAGCTGTTTTTT. Encoded protein: CASSLGANTGELFF.

The chain couples TRBV11-2 to TRBJ2-3; tentative D call: TRBD1 (6 bases). Trimming removed 2 bases at V and 1 base at J, with 10 bases between. Germline lookup yields CDR1 SGHAT and CDR2 FQNNGV. This CDR3 region has 15 residues. The CDR3 DNA reads as TGTGCCAGCAGCTTATCGGGACAAGGCACAGATACGCAGTATTTT. Its translation is CASSLSGQGTDTQYF.

The rearrangement joins TRBV4-1 to TRBJ2-5; D is unclear. CDR3 length equals 15 residues. Trimming stripped 1 base from V and 2 bases from J, with 11 bases between. Germline V gene lookup returns CDR1 MGHRA and CDR2 YSYEKL. As DNA, the CDR3 is TGCGCCAGCAGCCAAGGACCACACCCGCAAGAGACCCAGTACTTC. Protein: CASSQGPHPQETQYF.

This chain connects TRBV19 to TRBJ2-3, with 10 bases fitting TRBD1. From germline, CDR1 is LNHDA and CDR2 SQIVND (reference sequence). The CDR3 is made up of 15 amino acids. The trim removed 4 bases at V and 0 bases at J, leaving 1 base unmatched. CDR3 protein: CASSRDRGSTDTQYF. The CDR3 nucleotides read TGTGCCAGTAGTAGGGACAGGGGAAGCACAGATACGCAGTATTTT.

J is TRBJ1-5 and V is TRBV5-5; D unresolved. The CDR3 has 15 amino acids. The germline V gene has CDR1 SGHKS and CDR2 YYEKEE (reference sequence). Trimming took off 1 base at V and 2 bases at J, with 10 bases between the two ends. CDR3 coding DNA: TGTGCCAGCAGCTTGCAATTCCAGGGCAATCAGCCCCAGCATTTT. It encodes CASSLQFQGNQPQHF.

The genes are TRBV9 and TRBJ2-1; the match to TRBD2 covers 10 bases. V lost 4 bases and J lost 3; bases outside the gene matches: 7. CDR3 length equals 16 residues. Germline assignment: CDR1 SGDLS and CDR2 YYNGEE. The CDR3 coding sequence is TGTGCCAGCAGCACTGGACTAGCGGTCGACTACAATGAGCAGTTCTTC. Translated: CASSTGLAVDYNEQFF.

The chain combines TRBV7-2 with TRBJ1-2; the match to TRBD1 covers 7 bases. The V and J ends lost 5 bases and 6 bases, in that order; junction bases with no gene match: 9. Per germline, CDR1 SGHTA and CDR2 FQGNSA. This CDR3 has 14 residues. CDR3 sequence reads: CASSKRQGLDGYTF. The DNA for the CDR3 is TGTGCCAGCAGCAAACGACAGGGACTCGATGGCTACACCTTC.

This clone was found once. The rearrangement links TRBV10-2 to TRBJ2-5; 7 bases map to TRBD2. Germline CDR1 and CDR2: WSHSY and SAAADI. The CDR3 has 15 residues. The ends lost 3 bases at V and 5 bases at J; junction bases unmatched: 9. CDR3 in amino acids: CASSDQRLARETQYF. The CDR3 DNA follows: TGCGCCAGCAGTGACCAACGACTAGCCCGTGAGACCCAGTACTTC.

The rearrangement joins TRBV19 to TRBJ1-4, with D perhaps matching TRBD1 (6 bases). The CDR3 spans 15 residues. V was pared by 4 bases and J by 8 bases, with 17 bases between. Germline values: CDR1 LNHDA, CDR2 SQIVND (reference sequence). Here the CDR3 reads CASSRGDTRGEKLFF. CDR3 nucleotide sequence: TGTGCCAGTAGTAGGGGGGACACGAGGGGAGAAAAACTGTTTTTT.

The chain combines TRBV27 with TRBJ2-4; TRBD1 agrees at 10 bases. Germline V gene lookup returns CDR1 MNHEY and CDR2 SMNVEV (reference sequence). The CDR3 loop spans 16 amino acids. Unmatched junction bases numbered 9, after V lost 7 bases and J lost 3 bases. CDR3 loop: CASTQTGGVGKNIQYF. Here the CDR3 DNA reads TGTGCCAGCACCCAGACAGGGGGCGTCGGCAAAAACATTCAGTACTTC.

This chain joins TRBV19 and TRBJ2-1, with 7 bases aligning to TRBD1. The V and J ends lost 4 bases and 3 bases, in that order; junction bases with no gene match: 6. The V gene's germline CDR1 is LNHDA and CDR2 SQIVND (reference sequence). CDR3 length: 15 amino acids. CDR3 sequence (DNA): TGTGCCAGTAGTACTTACCGGGACAGCTACAATGAGCAGTTCTTC. It is translated as CASSTYRDSYNEQFF.

The chain combines TRBV19 with TRBJ1-5; 8 bases align to TRBD1. With V trimmed by 5 bases and J by 7 bases, 7 bases remained unmatched. Looked up from germline, CDR1 is LNHDA and CDR2 is SQIVND (reference sequence). The CDR3 is 14 amino acids. CDR3 nucleotides: TGTGCCAGTAGTGAGGGACAGGTAGGACAGCCCCAGCATTTT. Its translation is CASSEGQVGQPQHF.

The table lists this clone with a few counts. The chain joins TRBV2 to TRBJ2-7; 9 positions match TRBD1. Trimming removed 9 bases from V and 5 bases from J; junction bases left unmatched: 11. The CDR3 loop spans 14 amino acids. Germline V gives CDR1 SNHLY, CDR2 FYNNEI. The CDR3 spells CARRSGTGPHEQYF. In nucleotides, the CDR3 is TGTGCCAGAAGATCCGGGACAGGGCCCCACGAGCAGTACTTC.

This clone was counted only a few times. The chain carries TRBV7-6 and TRBJ2-7, with D uncertain. This CDR3 region has 13 residues. The V end was cut by 3 bases, the J end by 2 bases, with 8 bases between. Per the germline V gene, CDR1 is SGHVS and CDR2 is FNYEAQ. For the CDR3, the DNA is TGTGCCAGCAGCTTGGCACAGACCTACGAGCAGTACTTC. Amino acids: CASSLAQTYEQYF.

The V gene is TRBV18, the J gene TRBJ1-2; D not resolved. CDR1 is KGHSH, CDR2 LQKENI, per germline. V lost 6 bases, J lost 0 bases, and 20 bases lay in between. The CDR3 is 17 residues long. The CDR3 reads CASSDPGRWSANYGYTF. The CDR3 nucleotides are TGTGCCAGCTCCGACCCCGGGAGGTGGAGCGCTAACTATGGCTACACCTTC.

This chain joins TRBV6-4 and TRBJ1-2; a possible D gene is TRBD1 (5 bases). The CDR3 is 16 amino acids. Germline lookup yields CDR1 MRHNA and CDR2 SNTAGT. Trimming cost V 0 bases and J 4 bases, with 15 bases left between them. The CDR3 spells CASSDSSGLTIYGYTF. CDR3 nucleotide sequence: TGTGCCAGCAGTGACTCGTCAGGGTTAACTATCTATGGCTACACCTTC.

Here the CDR3 reads CATSRDRGSGANVLTF. The CDR3, as DNA: TGTGCCACCAGCAGAGATAGGGGCTCTGGGGCCAACGTCCTGACTTTC. The gene calls are TRBV15 and TRBJ2-6, with D perhaps matching TRBD1 (5 bases). Trimming stripped 0 bases from V and 0 bases from J, with 6 bases between. From germline, CDR1 is LNHNV and CDR2 YYDKDF (reference sequence). The CDR3 has 16 residues. Together with reference TRBV15 and TRBJ2-6, the CDR3 gives the full variable domain: DAMVIQNPRYQVTQFGKPVTLSCSQTLNHNVMYWYQQKSSQAPKLLFHYYDKDFNNEADTPDNFQSRRPNTSFCFLDIRSPGLGDTAMYLCATSRDRGSGANVLTFGAGSRLTVL.

J is TRBJ2-7 and V is TRBV20-1; D is undetermined. The CDR3 consists of 11 residues. V lost 5 bases, J lost 7 bases, and 12 bases lay in between. Germline values: CDR1 DFQATT, CDR2 SNEGSKA (reference sequence). The CDR3 bases are TGCAGTGCTCCAAGGAGACGTGAGCAGTACTTC. Protein sequence: CSAPRRREQYF.

The V call is TRBV7-9, the J call TRBJ2-5; maybe TRBD1 (5 bases). The germline CDR1 and CDR2 sequences are SEHNR and FQNEAQ (reference sequence). The CDR3 consists of 12 residues. Trimming removed 6 bases at V and 3 bases at J, with 8 bases between. The DNA of the CDR3 is TGTGCCAGCAGACCGACAGAAGAGACCCAGTACTTC. Translation: CASRPTEETQYF.